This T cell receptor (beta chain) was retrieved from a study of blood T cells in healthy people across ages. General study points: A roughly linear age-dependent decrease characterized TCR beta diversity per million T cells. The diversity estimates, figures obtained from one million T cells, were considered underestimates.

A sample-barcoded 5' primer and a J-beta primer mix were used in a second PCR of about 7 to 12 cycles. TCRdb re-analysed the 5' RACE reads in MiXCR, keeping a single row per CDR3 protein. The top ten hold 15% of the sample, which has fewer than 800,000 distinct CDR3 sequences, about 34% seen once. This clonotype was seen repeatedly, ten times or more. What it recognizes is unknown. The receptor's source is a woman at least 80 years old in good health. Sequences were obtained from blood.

CDR3 in amino acids: CSARAPTSYEQYF. CDR3 DNA: TGCAGTGCTAGAGCCCCTACCTCCTACGAGCAGTACTTC. The chain carries TRBV20-1 and TRBJ2-7; the D is unclear. Germline CDR1 is DFQATT and CDR2 is SNEGSKA (reference sequence). Trimming took off 1 base at V and 0 bases at J, with 7 bases between the two ends. The CDR3 spans 13 residues.